A selection of T cell receptor beta chains follows, all from one sample in a study of OX40 agonist ivuxolimab in advanced cancers. TCRdb's table, derived via immunoSEQ multiplex PCR, lists solely in-frame clones and lacks some. This table holds 50,000 to 65,000 clones, approximately 90% found once. Sequencing used CD4+ or CD8+ T cells sorted from blood, obtained in a trial of the OX40 agonist ivuxolimab. The receptors come from an adult with an advanced solid tumor such as melanoma, head and neck, liver or kidney cancer. CDR3s include the opening cysteine and the closing phenylalanine or tryptophan. The order of the fields is J gene, clone size, D gene, V gene, CDR3 length, CDR3 DNA, CDR3 protein. A D gene is named only where the DNA matches it firmly. Some rows have no size entry. The others give once, few or many, or a class for an expanded clone.

>TRBJ2-3|NA|TRBD2|TRBV15|18
TGTGCCACCAGCAGAGATGCGGGACTAGCGGCGAACACAGATACGCAGTATTTT
CATSRDAGLAANTDTQYF
>TRBJ2-7|NA|TRBD1|TRBV30|14
TGTGCCTGGAGACCGGCAGGGGGACCCTACGAGCAGTACTTC
CAWRPAGGPYEQYF
>TRBJ2-7|NA|NA|TRBV5-1|15
TGCGCCAGCAGCATCCGACTAGGTAACCCCTACGAGCAGTACTTC
CASSIRLGNPYEQYF
>TRBJ2-5|NA|NA|TRBV5-5|13
TGTGCCAGCAGCTCGGTGGCCACCGGAACCCAGTACTTC
CASSSVATGTQYF
>TRBJ2-4|NA|NA|TRBV7-9|13
TGTGCCAGCAGCTACCGCGCCAAAAACATTCAGTACTTC
CASSYRAKNIQYF
>TRBJ1-6|NA|NA|TRBV2|15
TGTGCCAGCAGTGAACTAGGGTCGGCTCGGTCACCCCTCCACTTT
CASSELGSARSPLHF
>TRBJ2-5|NA|NA|TRBV5-1|14
TGCGCCAGCAGCGGAGGGACGCCCCGGGAGACCCAGTACTTC
CASSGGTPRETQYF
>TRBJ2-1|NA|NA|TRBV9|14
TGTGCCAGCAGCGTAGGGACTCGGGGATCTGAGCAGTTCTTC
CASSVGTRGSEQFF
>TRBJ2-7|NA|NA|TRBV28|15
TGTGCCAGCAGTTGGGGGGGGCGGACCGGATCCGAGCAGTACTTC
CASSWGGRTGSEQYF
>TRBJ2-7|NA|TRBD1|TRBV11-3|15
TGTGCCAGCAGCCGCCGCGGGACAGGGGACAACGAGCAGTACTTC
CASSRRGTGDNEQYF
>TRBJ2-7|NA|NA|TRBV7-9|13
TGTGCCAGCAGCTTGGGGCAGATCAACGAGCAGTACTTC
CASSLGQINEQYF
>TRBJ2-1|NA|NA|TRBV7-9|15
TGTGCCAGCAGCGCCTCCGGGAGTATCTCCAATGAGCAGTTCTTC
CASSASGSISNEQFF
>TRBJ1-1|NA|NA|TRBV29-1|11
TGCAGCGTTGAAGGGAACACTGAAGCTTTCTTT
CSVEGNTEAFF
>TRBJ2-1|NA|TRBD2|TRBV9|15
TGTGCCAGCAGCGTGGGGACTAGGAACTACAATGAGCAGTTCTTC
CASSVGTRNYNEQFF
>TRBJ1-5|once|TRBD1|TRBV2|16
TGTGCCAGCACCGGACAGGGAGTGGTGGGCAATCAGCCCCAGCATTTT
CASTGQGVVGNQPQHF
>TRBJ1-5|NA|TRBD1|TRBV12-5|13
TGTGCTAGTGGCTCGGACAGGCATCAGCCCCAGCATTTT
CASGSDRHQPQHF
>TRBJ1-1|NA|NA|TRBV7-7|14
TGTGCTAGCGACGCTGGAATCGGAGGCACTGAAGCTTTCTTT
CASDAGIGGTEAFF
>TRBJ2-7|NA|NA|TRBV4-2|15
TGTGCCAGCAGCCAAGAAAGGTCAGGGCCGTACGAGCAGTACTTC
CASSQERSGPYEQYF
>TRBJ1-6|NA|NA|TRBV5-1|17
TGCGCCAGCAGCCTACAGGGTTCGAGCTCCTATAATTCACCCCTCCACTTT
CASSLQGSSSYNSPLHF
>TRBJ1-5|few|TRBD1|TRBV10-3|14
TGTGCCATCAGTGGACAGGGAGGGAACCAGCCCCAGCATTTT
CAISGQGGNQPQHF
>TRBJ1-2|NA|TRBD1|TRBV5-6|16
TGTGCCAGCAGTTTTGGCGCGGGACAGGGGCTCTATGGCTACACCTTC
CASSFGAGQGLYGYTF
>TRBJ2-7|NA|NA|TRBV30|15
TGTGCCTGGAGCGGGGGTCACTCCTTCGCCTACGAGCAGTACTTC
CAWSGGHSFAYEQYF
>TRBJ2-7|NA|TRBD2|TRBV2|15
TGTGCCAGCAGTCGTCTAGCGGGGGCCTCCTACGAGCAGTACTTC
CASSRLAGASYEQYF
>TRBJ1-3|NA|NA|TRBV5-8|13
TGTGCCAGCAAAAGGACATTCGGAAACACCATATATTTT
CASKRTFGNTIYF
>TRBJ2-2|NA|TRBD2|TRBV27|19
TGTGCCAGCAGTTTACGAAGACTAGCGGGGGTTATGGGCACCGGGGAGCTGTTTTTT
CASSLRRLAGVMGTGELFF
>TRBJ2-5|NA|NA|TRBV7-2|13
TGTGCCAGCAGCTTAACAGTCGAGGCGACCCAGTACTTC
CASSLTVEATQYF
>TRBJ2-3|NA|NA|TRBV5-1|12
TGCGCCAGTGGACCGACCACAGATACGCAGTATTTT
CASGPTTDTQYF
>TRBJ1-2|NA|NA|TRBV5-6|14
TGTGCCAGCAGCGAGGACCCGGCTAACTATGGCTACACCTTC
CASSEDPANYGYTF
>TRBJ1-2|NA|TRBD1|TRBV6-6|15
TGTGCCAGCAGTTACGGGACAGGGGGTAACTATGGCTACACCTTC
CASSYGTGGNYGYTF
>TRBJ2-1|NA|NA|TRBV5-6|14
TGTGCCAGCAGCTTGGTACAGGATTACAATGAGCAGTTCTTC
CASSLVQDYNEQFF
>TRBJ2-7|once|NA|TRBV6-1|13
TGTGCCAGCAGTGCCTCCCCGCGCTACGAGCAGTACTTC
CASSASPRYEQYF
>TRBJ2-7|NA|TRBD2|TRBV14|16
TGTGCCAGCAGCCAGAATACCGGGACTAGATCGAACGAGCAGTACTTC
CASSQNTGTRSNEQYF
>TRBJ2-6|NA|TRBD2|TRBV7-8|17
TGTGCCAGCAGCTCAAGGGAGGGTATCCCTGGGGCCAACGTCCTGACTTTC
CASSSREGIPGANVLTF
>TRBJ2-7|once|TRBD2|TRBV5-1|16
TGCGCCAGCAGCTTGGCAGGACTAGCGGTTACCTACGAGCAGTACTTC
CASSLAGLAVTYEQYF
>TRBJ1-1|NA|TRBD1|TRBV27|16
TGTGCCAGCAGTCCTCTTTACAGGGGGCGGAGGACTGAAGCTTTCTTT
CASSPLYRGRRTEAFF
>TRBJ1-5|once|TRBD1|TRBV27|17
TGTGCCAGCAGTTTTAGTCGAGGGACAGCTTCCAATCAGCCCCAGCATTTT
CASSFSRGTASNQPQHF
>TRBJ1-3|NA|TRBD1|TRBV5-8|17
TGTGCCAGCAGCTTGTATACGAGGACAGGGTCTGGAAACACCATATATTTT
CASSLYTRTGSGNTIYF
>TRBJ1-1|NA|NA|TRBV28|14
TGTGCCAGCAGCTCCCCCCTGGCTGTGGGAGTAGCTTTCTTT
CASSSPLAVGVAFF
>TRBJ2-7|NA|NA|TRBV27|14
TGTGCCAGCAGTTTACCCGGCCGTCACTACGAGCAGTACTTC
CASSLPGRHYEQYF
>TRBJ1-1|NA|NA|TRBV30|14
TGTGCCTGGAGTGTTCAGGACTTGAACACTGAAGCTTTCTTT
CAWSVQDLNTEAFF
>TRBJ1-2|once|NA|TRBV7-2|16
TGTGCCAGCAGCCCACCAGGATCGGGGGCCGGCTATGGCTACACCTTC
CASSPPGSGAGYGYTF
>TRBJ1-1|NA|TRBD1|TRBV2|12
TGTGCCAGCGTCCAGGGGGCCACTGAAGCTTTCTTT
CASVQGATEAFF